These T cell receptor beta chains were read from a single sample in a study of tumor and adjacent non-tumor tissue in lung cancer. TCRdb re-analysed the multiplex PCR reads in MiXCR, keeping a single row per CDR3 protein. The sample shows under 100,000 distinct CDR3 sequences, around 59% of them seen only once. Input material: lung tumor tissue. The receptor source for this set is a man aged 65 to 79 with non-small cell lung cancer. CDR3s include the opening cysteine and the closing phenylalanine or tryptophan. D genes are given only for firm matches. Clone size, where shown, is once, few, many, or a class for clones that have expanded.

size,V,J,D,DNA,CDR3
many,TRBV5-5,TRBJ1-1,TRBD1,TGTGCCAGCAGCTTGGAGGACAGGGCGGGTACTGAAGCTTTCTTT,CASSLEDRAGTEAFF
many,TRBV4-1,TRBJ2-7,NA,TGCGCCAGCAGCCAAGCAGGGATAGGCTCCTACGAGCAGTACTTC,CASSQAGIGSYEQYF
few,TRBV30,TRBJ2-7,TRBD2,TGTACCTGTTCGAAGCGGGAGAGGCAGCACGAGCAGTACTTC,CTCSKRERQHEQYF
few,TRBV7-9,TRBJ2-3,NA,TGTGCCAGCAGCTCCAGGGCCGTCACTAGCACAGATACGCACTATTTT,CASSSRAVTSTDTHYF
few,TRBV2,TRBJ2-3,TRBD2,TGTGCCAGCAGAGCGGGACTAGCGCGCCCGGATACGCAGTATTTT,CASRAGLARPDTQYF
NA,TRBV11-2,TRBJ1-6,NA,TGTGCCAGCAGCTTAGATCGACAGGAGTCTAATTCTCTCCTCCACTTT,CASSLDRQESNSLLHF
once,TRBV28,TRBJ1-1,NA,TGTGCCAGCAGTTTCTGGGAAATGAACACTGAAGTCTTCTTT,CASSFWEMNTEVFF
medium-sized,TRBV5-1,TRBJ2-2,NA,TGCGCCAGCAGGGACAGCTTAAACACCGGGGAGCTGTTTTTT,CASRDSLNTGELFF
NA,TRBV12-3/TRBV12-4,TRBJ2-2,NA,TGTGCCAGCAGTAGGGTTCGCACCGGGGAGCTGTTTTTT,CASSRVRTGELFF
NA,TRBV11-2,TRBJ2-6,NA,TGTGCCAGTAGGGCCTCTGGGGCCAACGTCCTGACTTTC,CASRASGANVLTF
few,TRBV7-8,TRBJ2-2,TRBD2,TGTGCCAGCAGCACCGCTAGCGGGAGAAGGGACACCGGGGAGCTGTTTTTT,CASSTASGRRDTGELFF
NA,TRBV7-3,TRBJ2-7,NA,TGTGCCAGTAGCTTATGGTCGGGCGGATCCTACGAGCAGTACTTC,CASSLWSGGSYEQYF
many,TRBV29-1,TRBJ2-7,NA,TGCAGCGTGCGGCTAGTCGGAGTTCAACTATCGGGTCGCTACGAGCAGTACTTC,CSVRLVGVQLSGRYEQYF
NA,TRBV28,TRBJ1-2,NA,TGTTCCAGCACCTCACAGGGCTTTGATGGCTACACCTTC,CSSTSQGFDGYTF
NA,TRBV10-3,TRBJ2-1,TRBD1,TGTACCATCAGTACGGGACAGTCTGGCTCCTACAATGAGCAGTTCTTC,CTISTGQSGSYNEQFF
NA,TRBV5-1,TRBJ2-3,NA,TGCGCCAGCAGGACTGGCCCCACAGATACGCAGTATTTT,CASRTGPTDTQYF
NA,TRBV4-1,TRBJ2-5,TRBD2,TGCGTCAGCAGCCAAGTGGTCAGCGGGGGCGAGACCCAGTACTTC,CVSSQVVSGGETQYF
NA,TRBV29-1,TRBJ2-1,TRBD1,TGCAGCGTTGAAGCCAGACAGGGGGCGCGTGACAATGAGCAGCTATTC,CSVEARQGARDNEQLF
many,TRBV5-6,TRBJ1-5,NA,TGTGCCAGCAGCTCTAGACAGACCCGGGGTCAGCCCCAGCATTTT,CASSSRQTRGQPQHF
once,TRBV10-2,TRBJ2-2,TRBD1,TGCACCAGCCGTCCAACAGGGGGCTCGGGCGGGGAGCTGTTGTTT,CTSRPTGGSGGELLF
NA,TRBV5-1,TRBJ1-4,NA,TGCGCCAGCAGCTTGGAGGGACTGAATGAAAAACTGTTTTTT,CASSLEGLNEKLFF
NA,TRBV11-2,TRBJ2-7,NA,TGTACCAGTAGCATTACAGGGTTCGGTGTCTACGAGCAGTACTTC,CTSSITGFGVYEQYF
NA,TRBV6-5,TRBJ2-6,TRBD1,TGTGTCAGCAGTTACAGGGGAGAGGCCAACGTCGTGACTTTC,CVSSYRGEANVVTF
many,TRBV7-9,TRBJ2-1,NA,TGTGCCAGCAGCTTAGAGGGCAATGAGCAGTTCTTC,CASSLEGNEQFF
many,TRBV4-1,TRBJ1-2,TRBD1,TGCGCCAGCAGCCCAAACCGGGACAGGGGGTATGGCTACACCTTC,CASSPNRDRGYGYTF
medium-sized,TRBV29-1,TRBJ1-2,NA,TGCAGCGTTGAAGGGGGTAAAGGGACACCTCATCATGATGGCTACACCTTC,CSVEGGKGTPHHDGYTF
few,TRBV24-1,TRBJ2-1,NA,TGTGCCACCAGTCGAAGGGGACGAATAAAGAATGAGCAGTTCTTC,CATSRRGRIKNEQFF
NA,TRBV6-6,TRBJ1-3,NA,TGTGCCAGCAGTTACGAACAGTACCCTGGAAACACCATATGTTTT,CASSYEQYPGNTICF
many,TRBV7-9,TRBJ2-5,NA,TGTGCCAGCAGCTTAGCAGAGACCCAGTACTTC,CASSLAETQYF
many,TRBV29-1,TRBJ1-4,NA,TGCAGCGTTTTACGATCCAATGAAAAACTGTTTTTT,CSVLRSNEKLFF
NA,TRBV29-1,TRBJ2-1,NA,TGCAGCATGGCGTTGTCATTCGGCAATGAGCAGCTCTTC,CSMALSFGNEQLF
NA,TRBV20-1,TRBJ2-7,TRBD1,TGCGATGCTAGAGTGTTGACAGGGAACCCCTACGAGCAGTACTTC,CDARVLTGNPYEQYF
many,TRBV20-1,TRBJ2-7,TRBD1,TGCAGTGCTCTCCCGGACAGGGCCCTACGAGCTGTTTCCTTC,CSALPDRALRAVSF
many,TRBV30,TRBJ2-7,TRBD1,TGTGCCTGGCGGAAGGGGACAGGGGAGTACTTC,CAWRKGTGEYF
NA,TRBV29-1,TRBJ2-3,TRBD1,TGCAGCGTTGGTGGGACAGGAGATCAGCCCCAGTATTTT,CSVGGTGDQPQYF
NA,TRBV4-2,TRBJ2-3,NA,TGTACCAGCAGCCAAGGGGATACGAAAGGGCCCAGGCAGCCCCAGTATTTT,CTSSQGDTKGPRQPQYF
NA,TRBV29-1,TRBJ1-2,NA,TGCAGCGTCTCCGATCTGAATGGGGGCTACACCTTC,CSVSDLNGGYTF
many,TRBV7-2,TRBJ2-7,NA,TGTGCCAGCAGCTTAGTCACGGGGTGGGGCGAGCAGTACTTC,CASSLVTGWGEQYF
NA,TRBV29-1,TRBJ2-1,TRBD1,TGCATCGTGGGACAGATCTACAATGAGCAGTCCTTC,CIVGQIYNEQSF
many,TRBV6-2/TRBV6-3,TRBJ2-1,TRBD1,TGTGCCAGCAGTTTTTCCGGGACAGGGGGCGGGAATGAGCAGTTCTTC,CASSFSGTGGGNEQFF
many,TRBV5-1,TRBJ2-5,NA,TGCGCCAGCAGCGGAACTAGCATCCAAGAGACCCAGTACTTC,CASSGTSIQETQYF
NA,TRBV7-2,TRBJ2-1,TRBD2,TGTGCCAGCAGCTGGGGACTAGCGGAGCAGTTCTTC,CASSWGLAEQFF
few,TRBV12-3/TRBV12-4,TRBJ2-1,NA,TGTGCCAGCAGTCCGGGATGGGAAAATGAGCAGCTCTTC,CASSPGWENEQLF
NA,TRBV11-2,TRBJ1-3,NA,TGTGCCAGCGACTTATACAGGGAAAACTCTGGAAACACCATATATTTT,CASDLYRENSGNTIYF
NA,TRBV11-2,TRBJ2-2,TRBD1,TGTGCATGCAGCTTAGGCAGGGGGAGAACCTGGGAGCTGTTTTTT,CACSLGRGRTWELFF
NA,TRBV6-5,TRBJ2-7,TRBD2,TGTGTCAGCAGGCCCCGGACTAGCGGGCGATACGAGCAGTACTTC,CVSRPRTSGRYEQYF
NA,TRBV7-9,TRBJ2-1,TRBD1,TGTACCGGCAGCATTCGACAGGGTCCGGGCAATGAGCAGTTCTTC,CTGSIRQGPGNEQFF
NA,TRBV29-1,TRBJ2-7,TRBD2,TGCAACGCCGGGACTAGCGGCAACCACGAGCAGTACTTC,CNAGTSGNHEQYF
many,TRBV28,TRBJ2-7,NA,TGTGCCAGCAGTTTTAGAGGGAACGAGCAGTACTTC,CASSFRGNEQYF